One sample yielded the 23 T cell receptor beta chains listed below, sequenced in a study of T cells in Graves' hyperthyroidism and ophthalmopathy. RNA transcripts served as the template for amplifying TCR beta CDR3 regions. A first-round RT-PCR of the TCR CDR3 used the HTBI primer set. TCRdb reprocessed the multiplex PCR reads via MiXCR and lists one record per CDR3 protein. The table records a few hundred thousand distinct CDR3 sequences, about 14% of them present only once. What was sequenced was blood. Receptors were obtained from a woman aged 40-49 years with Graves' hyperthyroidism.

This clonotype was detected only a few times. The gene calls are TRBV6-1 and TRBJ2-1, with D possibly being TRBD1 or TRBD2 (6 bases each). Germline-derived CDR1 and CDR2 are MNHNS and SASEGT. V was shortened by 2 bases and J by 8 bases, with 13 bases between the two germline ends. The CDR3 has 14 amino acids. The CDR3 DNA reads as TGTGCCAGCAGTGAACGGGGGCGATGGGATGAGCAGTTCTTC. This encodes CASSERGRWDEQFF.

Ten or more counts support this clonotype. The rearrangement uses TRBV2 and TRBJ2-2; no clear D. The V and J ends lost 3 bases and 1 base respectively, with 9 bases between them. Germline CDR1 and CDR2: SNHLY and FYNNEI. The CDR3 runs to 15 residues. The CDR3 bases are TGTGCCAGCAGTGATGTACCCGGGAACACCGGGGAGCTGTTTTTT. Protein product: CASSDVPGNTGELFF.

The chain combines TRBV27 with TRBJ1-4; no clear D gene. CDR1 is MNHEY and CDR2 is SMNVEV in the germline V gene (reference sequence). CDR3 size: 16 residues. V lost 0 bases and J lost 0, with 8 bases in between. CDR3: CASSLSWGATNEKLFF. The CDR3 DNA reads as TGTGCCAGCAGTTTATCCTGGGGTGCAACTAATGAAAAACTGTTTTTT.

V usage is TRBV19 and J usage is TRBJ2-1; weak D call: TRBD2 (6 bases). V lost 8 bases to trimming and J lost 4 bases, with 12 bases between them. The CDR3 extends over 13 amino acids. CDR1 and CDR2 (germline): LNHDA, SQIVND (reference sequence). CDR3 protein: CASARGLYNEQFF. CDR3 bases: TGTGCCAGTGCTAGGGGACTGTACAATGAGCAGTTCTTC.

This clonotype was observed at least ten times. The chain employs TRBV12-3 or TRBV12-4 and TRBJ2-3, with TRBD1 identical over 7 bases. The CDR3 runs 13 residues. Germline trimming cut 5 bases from V and 6 bases from J; bases unmatched to any gene: 5. The CDR3 bases are TGTGCCAGCAGTCAACTACAGGGGGATACGCAGTATTTT. Translation gives CASSQLQGDTQYF.

This clonotype was seen ten or more times. The gene calls are TRBV7-9 and TRBJ1-4; D remains unclear. Trimming took off 2 bases at V and 8 bases at J, with 6 bases between the two ends. This CDR3 has 12 residues. The germline gives CDR1 SEHNR, CDR2 FQNEAQ (reference sequence). The CDR3 DNA follows: TGTGCCAGCAGCTTAAATATCGAAAAACTGTTTTTT. Encoded protein: CASSLNIEKLFF.

There are a few counts of this clonotype. The chain couples TRBV12-3 or TRBV12-4 to TRBJ1-5; D possibly corresponds to TRBD1 (6 bases). Trimming stripped 8 bases from V and 0 bases from J, with 14 bases between. This CDR3 is built from 15 residues. This chain's CDR3 is CASRQQGNSNQPQHF. CDR3 in DNA: TGTGCCAGCCGCCAACAGGGAAATAGCAATCAGCCCCAGCATTTT.

This clonotype was seen ten or more times. The V and J genes are TRBV28 and TRBJ2-1, with TRBD2 matching 11 bases. The CDR3 is 15 amino acids. With 2 bases clipped from V and 9 bases from J, the junction kept 6 bases outside the gene matches. CDR1 is MDHEN and CDR2 is SYDVKM in the germline V gene. The CDR3 DNA is TGTGCCAGCAGTTTACAACTAGCGGGAGATAGTGAGCAGTTCTTC. Encoded protein: CASSLQLAGDSEQFF.

This clonotype came up a few times. This chain links TRBV24-1 with TRBJ2-5; tentative D call: TRBD2 (5 bases). Germline CDR1 and CDR2: KGHDR and SFDVKD. Trimming stripped 5 bases from V and 4 bases from J, with 16 bases between. The CDR3 contains 15 residues. In nucleotides, the CDR3 is TGTGCCACCAGTGTCCGGACGACCCGGGGAGAGACCCAGTACTTC. It encodes CATSVRTTRGETQYF.

This clonotype was detected a few times. The genes are TRBV20-1 and TRBJ2-4; either TRBD1 or TRBD2 may supply D (5 bases each). Trimming stripped 6 bases from V and 0 bases from J, with 12 bases between. Germline CDR1 is DFQATT and CDR2 is SNEGSKA (reference sequence). The CDR3 runs 14 residues. The CDR3 is CSAPGPKAKNIQYF. The DNA of the CDR3 is TGCAGTGCCCCGGGACCGAAAGCCAAAAACATTCAGTACTTC.

The rearrangement joins TRBV5-4 to TRBJ2-1; the D gene is possibly TRBD1 (5 bases). Germline CDR1 is SGHNT and CDR2 is YYREEE (reference sequence). The ends were cut back, 2 bases at V and 8 bases at J, with 11 bases in the middle. The CDR3 covers 13 residues. CDR3 region: CASSFTQGHEQFF. CDR3 coding DNA: TGTGCCAGCAGCTTTACGCAGGGCCATGAGCAGTTCTTC.

The rearrangement uses TRBV24-1 and TRBJ2-7; D might be TRBD2 (5 bases). The CDR3 has 15 residues. The germline gives CDR1 KGHDR, CDR2 SFDVKD. V was shortened by 1 base and J by 6 bases, with 15 bases between the two germline ends. This CDR3 reads CATSDFDGEKGEQYF. CDR3 coding DNA: TGTGCCACCAGTGATTTCGACGGGGAAAAAGGCGAGCAGTACTTC.

This clonotype was counted between two and nine times. The gene calls are TRBV29-1 and TRBJ2-1, with a possible D match to TRBD1 (6 bases). The CDR3 totals 14 residues. CDR1 is SQVTM, CDR2 ANQGSEA, per germline. Trimming removed 0 bases from V and 6 bases from J, with 12 bases in between. The CDR3 sequence is CSVEDLGRGNEQFF. The CDR3 DNA reads TGCAGCGTTGAAGATCTTGGCAGGGGCAATGAGCAGTTCTTC.

The V call is TRBV12-3 or TRBV12-4, the J call TRBJ1-2; tentatively, D is TRBD1 (5 bases). The CDR3 has 17 amino acids. The V end was cut by 5 bases, the J end by 1 base, with 20 bases between. This chain's CDR3 is CASSEPTVAGDNYGYTF. CDR3 in DNA: TGTGCCAGCAGTGAGCCCACGGTAGCGGGGGATAACTATGGCTACACCTTC.

The J gene is TRBJ2-7, the V gene TRBV29-1, with D perhaps TRBD2 (5 bases). Per germline, CDR1 SQVTM and CDR2 ANQGSEA. The CDR3 is made up of 14 amino acids. With 2 bases removed from V and 5 bases from J, the gap between germline ends came to 16 bases. The CDR3 protein is CSVEKSSGGNEQYF. In DNA, the CDR3 is TGCAGCGTTGAAAAGTCCAGCGGTGGGAACGAGCAGTACTTC.

This clonotype was detected ten times or more. The chain combines TRBV29-1 with TRBJ2-7, with TRBD2 matching 10 bases. The germline gives CDR1 SQVTM, CDR2 ANQGSEA. The CDR3 length is 14 residues. Trimming took 7 bases from V and 5 from J; bases not matched to a gene: 11. This CDR3 is CSAHGASGSNEQYF. CDR3 bases: TGCAGCGCCCACGGGGCTAGCGGGAGCAACGAGCAGTACTTC.

This clonotype was observed at least ten times. The V call is TRBV12-3 or TRBV12-4, the J call TRBJ1-5, with no clear D. The CDR3 has 13 residues. Trimming took off 2 bases at V and 7 bases at J, with 9 bases between the two ends. DNA of the CDR3: TGTGCCAGCAGTTTATCCGAAGAACAGCCCCAGCATTTT. Protein sequence: CASSLSEEQPQHF.

In its sample, this clonotype was seen a few times. CDR3 loop: CASSATGTSVYEQYF. CDR3 DNA sequence: TGTGCCAGCAGCGCAACCGGGACTAGCGTCTACGAGCAGTACTTC. V usage is TRBV11-3 and J usage is TRBJ2-7; 10 nucleotides align to TRBD2. CDR3 length: 15 residues. The junction had 7 bases not matched to a gene; V was cut back by 5 bases and J by 3 bases. Germline V gene data show CDR1 as SGHNT and CDR2 as YENEEA.

This clonotype was observed many times. The V call is TRBV20-1, the J call TRBJ2-7; 11 nucleotides line up with TRBD2. V shed 0 bases and J 6 bases; nucleotides not matched to a gene: 10. CDR3 size: 16 residues. CDR1 DFQATT and CDR2 SNEGSKA come from the germline V gene (reference sequence). The CDR3 loop is CSARDRRTSGSGEQYF. CDR3 nucleotide sequence: TGCAGTGCTAGAGATAGGAGAACTAGCGGGAGTGGCGAGCAGTACTTC.

V and J are TRBV28 and TRBJ2-2, with 8 bases matching TRBD2. V lost 1 base to trimming and J lost 4 bases; unmatched junction nucleotides: 5. This CDR3 contains 16 residues. CDR1 MDHEN and CDR2 SYDVKM come from the germline V gene. The CDR3 sequence: CASSLFGGRPTGELFF. CDR3 nucleotide sequence: TGTGCCAGCAGTTTATTCGGCGGGAGGCCCACCGGGGAGCTGTTTTTT.

CDR3 nucleotides: TGTGCCAGTAGGAACCTCAGGGGACTCTATAATTCACCCCTCCACTTT. Protein: CASRNLRGLYNSPLHF. V is TRBV19 and J is TRBJ1-6; D is possibly TRBD1 (6 bases). Trimming cost V 6 bases and J 3 bases, with 15 bases left between them. The CDR3 runs to 16 residues. Germline V gene sequence: CDR1 LNHDA, CDR2 SQIVND (reference sequence).

This clonotype was seen a handful of times. The chain combines TRBV28 with TRBJ2-2; 12 bases fit TRBD2. Germline V gene sequence: CDR1 MDHEN, CDR2 SYDVKM. The CDR3 length is 18 residues. J lost 5 bases, V lost 3 bases, and 10 bases had no gene match. CDR3 protein: CASSLTSGSPVLTGELFF. The CDR3 nucleotides read TGTGCCAGCAGTTTGACTAGCGGGAGTCCAGTTTTAACCGGGGAGCTGTTTTTT.

This clonotype was observed many times. The chain carries TRBV28 and TRBJ1-6; D not certain. Germline loops: CDR1 MDHEN, CDR2 SYDVKM. Trimming stripped 5 bases from V and 7 bases from J, with 12 bases between. This CDR3 region has 14 residues. The DNA of the CDR3 is TGTGCCAGCAGTCTACACCCCTTAAATTCACCCCTCCACTTT. Amino acids: CASSLHPLNSPLHF.